What follows are 16 T cell receptor beta chains derived from one specimen sequenced in a study of PD-1 blockade in classical Hodgkin lymphoma. This sample's time point: newly diagnosed, previously untreated cHL patient sample. Assay: immunoSEQ multiplex PCR; the TCRdb copy retains only in-frame clones and omits some. The profile shows tens of thousands of clones, nearly 95% of them singletons. The sequenced sample was peripheral blood mononuclear cells (PBMCs). These receptors came from a human donor with classical Hodgkin lymphoma.

The chain is built from TRBV6-1 and TRBJ2-5; tentative D call: TRBD2 (5 bases). Germline loops: CDR1 MNHNS, CDR2 SASEGT. This CDR3 contains 14 residues. V lost 4 bases to trimming and J lost 2 bases, with 11 bases between them. The CDR3 region is CASSGAGGQETQYF. The CDR3 nucleotides are TGTGCCAGCAGTGGGGCCGGCGGGCAAGAGACCCAGTACTTC.

The V and J genes are TRBV2 and TRBJ2-3, with 8 bases matching TRBD1. Germline V gene data show CDR1 as SNHLY and CDR2 as FYNNEI. J was trimmed by 0 bases and V by 9 bases; bases with no gene match: 8. The CDR3 totals 15 residues. CDR3 protein: CASNRDRFSTDTQYF. In nucleotides, the CDR3 is TGTGCCAGTAATCGGGACAGGTTTAGCACAGATACGCAGTATTTT.

The chain combines TRBV7-2 with TRBJ1-5; D is ambiguous. V was pared by 3 bases and J by 3 bases, with 9 bases between. Germline-derived CDR1 and CDR2 are SGHTA and FQGNSA. The CDR3 has 14 amino acids. The CDR3 loop reads CASSFGRINQPQHF. Written as DNA, the CDR3 is TGTGCCAGCAGCTTTGGACGGATCAATCAGCCCCAGCATTTT.

This chain joins TRBV7-8 and TRBJ2-1; TRBD2 matches at 9 bases. Trimming cost V 1 base and J 12 bases; bases outside gene matches: 19. The CDR3 has 18 amino acids. Germline V gives CDR1 SGHVS, CDR2 FQNEAQ. CDR3 DNA sequence: TGTGCCAGCAGCTTAGGGCGGCTAGCGGGACTCTATTCCTCGGGGCAGTTCTTC. Its translation is CASSLGRLAGLYSSGQFF. The variable domain in full, completed from reference TRBV7-8 and TRBJ2-1, reads GAGVSQSPRYKVAKRGQDVALRCDPISGHVSLFWYQQALGQGPEFLTYFQNEAQLDKSGLPSDRFFAERPEGSVSTLKIQRTQQEDSAVYLCASSLGRLAGLYSSGQFFGPGTRLTVL.

The CDR3 bases are TGTGCCATCAGAGCGGGGGACCGAGCCGGGGAGCAGTACTTC. Its protein is CAIRAGDRAGEQYF. The chain links TRBV10-3 to TRBJ2-7, with 8 nucleotides matching TRBD2. CDR3 size: 14 residues. V dropped 6 bases and J dropped 7; count of bases not matched to a gene: 11. Germline V gene lookup returns CDR1 ENHRY and CDR2 SYGVKD.

This chain joins TRBV29-1 and TRBJ1-1; D is uncertain. The CDR3 loop spans 14 amino acids. V shed 7 bases and J shed 1 base, with 16 bases lying between them. Per germline, CDR1 SQVTM and CDR2 ANQGSEA. Here the CDR3 reads CSAAPRPANTEAFF. CDR3 coding DNA: TGCAGCGCGGCTCCACGTCCAGCGAACACTGAAGCTTTCTTT.

The rearrangement links TRBV5-6 to TRBJ1-5; D uncertain. The CDR3 has 12 residues. Trimming took 2 bases from V and 4 from J, leaving 4 bases between them. The germline V gene encodes CDR1 SGHDT and CDR2 YYEEEE. The CDR3 protein is CASSFHNQPQHF. DNA of the CDR3: TGTGCCAGCAGCTTCCATAATCAGCCCCAGCATTTT. Filled out from reference TRBV5-6 and TRBJ1-5, the complete variable domain reads DAGVTQSPTHLIKTRGQQVTLRCSPKSGHDTVSWYQQALGQGPQFIFQYYEEEERQRGNFPDRFSGHQFPNYSSELNVNALLLGDSALYLCASSFHNQPQHFGDGTRLSIL.

The rearrangement links TRBV7-2 to TRBJ2-1; D unclear. This CDR3 is built from 15 residues. CDR1 and CDR2 (germline): SGHTA, FQGNSA. V lost 5 bases and J 4 bases, leaving 15 bases between the germline ends. CDR3 region: CASSELGMGYNEQFF. In nucleotides, the CDR3 is TGTGCCAGCAGCGAGCTAGGAATGGGGTACAATGAGCAGTTCTTC.

V is TRBV19 and J is TRBJ1-5, with 7 nucleotides matching TRBD1. The CDR3 spans 14 residues. J gave up 6 bases and V 4 bases, and 6 bases lay outside the gene matches. Germline CDR1 and CDR2: LNHDA and SQIVND (reference sequence). CDR3 sequence reads: CASSTSTGSQPQHF. Written as DNA, the CDR3 is TGTGCCAGTAGTACCTCGACAGGGAGTCAGCCCCAGCATTTT.

This clone was detected only once. V and J are TRBV11-3 and TRBJ1-1; D uncertain. Germline V gene data show CDR1 as SGHNT and CDR2 as YENEEA. This CDR3 comprises 13 residues. Deletions cut 0 bases from V and 5 bases from J, with 7 bases between. CDR3 amino acids: CASSLERRTEAFF. DNA of the CDR3: TGTGCCAGCAGCTTAGAGAGACGGACTGAAGCTTTCTTT.

The genes are TRBV6-5 and TRBJ2-3; D perhaps matches TRBD1 (6 bases). The CDR3 consists of 13 residues. The germline V gene encodes CDR1 MNHEY and CDR2 SVGAGI. Trimming cost V 2 bases and J 4 bases, with 7 bases left between them. The CDR3 here is CASSYEGADTQYF. In DNA form, the CDR3 reads TGTGCCAGCAGTTACGAGGGGGCAGATACGCAGTATTTT.

The V gene is TRBV6-1, the J gene TRBJ1-2; a possible D gene is TRBD1 (6 bases). Trimming took 11 bases from V and 2 from J, leaving 12 bases between them. CDR3 length: 12 amino acids. CDR1 and CDR2 from the germline V gene are MNHNS and SASEGT. CDR3: CAGATGNYGYTF. CDR3 bases: TGTGCCGGCGCTACAGGGAACTATGGCTACACCTTC.

V usage is TRBV2 and J usage is TRBJ1-2; no reliable D call. Germline V gene data show CDR1 as SNHLY and CDR2 as FYNNEI. CDR3 length equals 16 residues. The V gene lost 2 bases and the J gene lost 6 bases, with 19 bases spanning the gap. For the CDR3, the DNA is TGTGCCAGCAGTGAATCTACGTTTGGGGATGGTAATGGCTACACCTTC. It translates to CASSESTFGDGNGYTF.

The chain is built from TRBV5-1 and TRBJ2-5; D unclear. Germline V gene data show CDR1 as SGHRS and CDR2 as YFSETQ. The CDR3 spans 15 residues. V was trimmed by 3 bases and J by 1 base, leaving 13 bases between them. CDR3 in DNA: TGCGCCAGCAGCTACGACTTGGGCGCCCAAGAGACCCAGTACTTC. This encodes CASSYDLGAQETQYF.

The chain combines TRBV10-1 with TRBJ2-1; 12 bases are a match to TRBD2. Losses at the gene ends were 5 bases for V and 15 bases for J; bases not matched to a gene: 8. Germline CDR1 and CDR2: WNHNN and SYGVQD (reference sequence). There are 13 residues in the CDR3. The CDR3 bases are TGCGCCAGCAGTAGGGAGACTAGCGGGAGTTTGTTCTTC. Protein product: CASSRETSGSLFF.

In DNA form, the CDR3 reads TGTGCCAGCAGCCCCGGGACAGGGGCCGCTAACTATGGCTACACCTTC. It encodes CASSPGTGAANYGYTF. V and J are TRBV11-2 and TRBJ1-2; TRBD1 aligns across 10 bases. V dropped 5 bases and J dropped 0; count of bases not matched to a gene: 6. The CDR3 runs to 16 residues. Germline loops: CDR1 SGHAT, CDR2 FQNNGV.